The clone carrying this T cell receptor beta chain is a singleton in its sample. The data are from a study of shared clonotypes between healthy human individuals. The ends lost 0 bases at V and 8 bases at J; junction bases unmatched: 12. The CDR3 has 17 residues. CDR1 and CDR2 from the germline V gene are MGHRA and YSYEKL. Clones were sequenced by immunoSEQ multiplex PCR, and TCRdb holds only the in-frame ones, with some missing. The table has fewer than 500,000 clones, around 79% seen once. The rearrangement links TRBV4-1 to TRBJ2-3; TRBD2 agrees at 9 bases. This sequence originates from a woman aged 40 to 50 in good health. Some clones in this sample may be carry-over from other donors' samples. The sequenced sample consisted of PBMCs. The chain's CDR3 is CASSQDQTGTSFGTQYF. CDR3 DNA: TGCGCCAGCAGCCAAGATCAAACCGGGACTAGCTTTGGTACGCAGTATTTT.